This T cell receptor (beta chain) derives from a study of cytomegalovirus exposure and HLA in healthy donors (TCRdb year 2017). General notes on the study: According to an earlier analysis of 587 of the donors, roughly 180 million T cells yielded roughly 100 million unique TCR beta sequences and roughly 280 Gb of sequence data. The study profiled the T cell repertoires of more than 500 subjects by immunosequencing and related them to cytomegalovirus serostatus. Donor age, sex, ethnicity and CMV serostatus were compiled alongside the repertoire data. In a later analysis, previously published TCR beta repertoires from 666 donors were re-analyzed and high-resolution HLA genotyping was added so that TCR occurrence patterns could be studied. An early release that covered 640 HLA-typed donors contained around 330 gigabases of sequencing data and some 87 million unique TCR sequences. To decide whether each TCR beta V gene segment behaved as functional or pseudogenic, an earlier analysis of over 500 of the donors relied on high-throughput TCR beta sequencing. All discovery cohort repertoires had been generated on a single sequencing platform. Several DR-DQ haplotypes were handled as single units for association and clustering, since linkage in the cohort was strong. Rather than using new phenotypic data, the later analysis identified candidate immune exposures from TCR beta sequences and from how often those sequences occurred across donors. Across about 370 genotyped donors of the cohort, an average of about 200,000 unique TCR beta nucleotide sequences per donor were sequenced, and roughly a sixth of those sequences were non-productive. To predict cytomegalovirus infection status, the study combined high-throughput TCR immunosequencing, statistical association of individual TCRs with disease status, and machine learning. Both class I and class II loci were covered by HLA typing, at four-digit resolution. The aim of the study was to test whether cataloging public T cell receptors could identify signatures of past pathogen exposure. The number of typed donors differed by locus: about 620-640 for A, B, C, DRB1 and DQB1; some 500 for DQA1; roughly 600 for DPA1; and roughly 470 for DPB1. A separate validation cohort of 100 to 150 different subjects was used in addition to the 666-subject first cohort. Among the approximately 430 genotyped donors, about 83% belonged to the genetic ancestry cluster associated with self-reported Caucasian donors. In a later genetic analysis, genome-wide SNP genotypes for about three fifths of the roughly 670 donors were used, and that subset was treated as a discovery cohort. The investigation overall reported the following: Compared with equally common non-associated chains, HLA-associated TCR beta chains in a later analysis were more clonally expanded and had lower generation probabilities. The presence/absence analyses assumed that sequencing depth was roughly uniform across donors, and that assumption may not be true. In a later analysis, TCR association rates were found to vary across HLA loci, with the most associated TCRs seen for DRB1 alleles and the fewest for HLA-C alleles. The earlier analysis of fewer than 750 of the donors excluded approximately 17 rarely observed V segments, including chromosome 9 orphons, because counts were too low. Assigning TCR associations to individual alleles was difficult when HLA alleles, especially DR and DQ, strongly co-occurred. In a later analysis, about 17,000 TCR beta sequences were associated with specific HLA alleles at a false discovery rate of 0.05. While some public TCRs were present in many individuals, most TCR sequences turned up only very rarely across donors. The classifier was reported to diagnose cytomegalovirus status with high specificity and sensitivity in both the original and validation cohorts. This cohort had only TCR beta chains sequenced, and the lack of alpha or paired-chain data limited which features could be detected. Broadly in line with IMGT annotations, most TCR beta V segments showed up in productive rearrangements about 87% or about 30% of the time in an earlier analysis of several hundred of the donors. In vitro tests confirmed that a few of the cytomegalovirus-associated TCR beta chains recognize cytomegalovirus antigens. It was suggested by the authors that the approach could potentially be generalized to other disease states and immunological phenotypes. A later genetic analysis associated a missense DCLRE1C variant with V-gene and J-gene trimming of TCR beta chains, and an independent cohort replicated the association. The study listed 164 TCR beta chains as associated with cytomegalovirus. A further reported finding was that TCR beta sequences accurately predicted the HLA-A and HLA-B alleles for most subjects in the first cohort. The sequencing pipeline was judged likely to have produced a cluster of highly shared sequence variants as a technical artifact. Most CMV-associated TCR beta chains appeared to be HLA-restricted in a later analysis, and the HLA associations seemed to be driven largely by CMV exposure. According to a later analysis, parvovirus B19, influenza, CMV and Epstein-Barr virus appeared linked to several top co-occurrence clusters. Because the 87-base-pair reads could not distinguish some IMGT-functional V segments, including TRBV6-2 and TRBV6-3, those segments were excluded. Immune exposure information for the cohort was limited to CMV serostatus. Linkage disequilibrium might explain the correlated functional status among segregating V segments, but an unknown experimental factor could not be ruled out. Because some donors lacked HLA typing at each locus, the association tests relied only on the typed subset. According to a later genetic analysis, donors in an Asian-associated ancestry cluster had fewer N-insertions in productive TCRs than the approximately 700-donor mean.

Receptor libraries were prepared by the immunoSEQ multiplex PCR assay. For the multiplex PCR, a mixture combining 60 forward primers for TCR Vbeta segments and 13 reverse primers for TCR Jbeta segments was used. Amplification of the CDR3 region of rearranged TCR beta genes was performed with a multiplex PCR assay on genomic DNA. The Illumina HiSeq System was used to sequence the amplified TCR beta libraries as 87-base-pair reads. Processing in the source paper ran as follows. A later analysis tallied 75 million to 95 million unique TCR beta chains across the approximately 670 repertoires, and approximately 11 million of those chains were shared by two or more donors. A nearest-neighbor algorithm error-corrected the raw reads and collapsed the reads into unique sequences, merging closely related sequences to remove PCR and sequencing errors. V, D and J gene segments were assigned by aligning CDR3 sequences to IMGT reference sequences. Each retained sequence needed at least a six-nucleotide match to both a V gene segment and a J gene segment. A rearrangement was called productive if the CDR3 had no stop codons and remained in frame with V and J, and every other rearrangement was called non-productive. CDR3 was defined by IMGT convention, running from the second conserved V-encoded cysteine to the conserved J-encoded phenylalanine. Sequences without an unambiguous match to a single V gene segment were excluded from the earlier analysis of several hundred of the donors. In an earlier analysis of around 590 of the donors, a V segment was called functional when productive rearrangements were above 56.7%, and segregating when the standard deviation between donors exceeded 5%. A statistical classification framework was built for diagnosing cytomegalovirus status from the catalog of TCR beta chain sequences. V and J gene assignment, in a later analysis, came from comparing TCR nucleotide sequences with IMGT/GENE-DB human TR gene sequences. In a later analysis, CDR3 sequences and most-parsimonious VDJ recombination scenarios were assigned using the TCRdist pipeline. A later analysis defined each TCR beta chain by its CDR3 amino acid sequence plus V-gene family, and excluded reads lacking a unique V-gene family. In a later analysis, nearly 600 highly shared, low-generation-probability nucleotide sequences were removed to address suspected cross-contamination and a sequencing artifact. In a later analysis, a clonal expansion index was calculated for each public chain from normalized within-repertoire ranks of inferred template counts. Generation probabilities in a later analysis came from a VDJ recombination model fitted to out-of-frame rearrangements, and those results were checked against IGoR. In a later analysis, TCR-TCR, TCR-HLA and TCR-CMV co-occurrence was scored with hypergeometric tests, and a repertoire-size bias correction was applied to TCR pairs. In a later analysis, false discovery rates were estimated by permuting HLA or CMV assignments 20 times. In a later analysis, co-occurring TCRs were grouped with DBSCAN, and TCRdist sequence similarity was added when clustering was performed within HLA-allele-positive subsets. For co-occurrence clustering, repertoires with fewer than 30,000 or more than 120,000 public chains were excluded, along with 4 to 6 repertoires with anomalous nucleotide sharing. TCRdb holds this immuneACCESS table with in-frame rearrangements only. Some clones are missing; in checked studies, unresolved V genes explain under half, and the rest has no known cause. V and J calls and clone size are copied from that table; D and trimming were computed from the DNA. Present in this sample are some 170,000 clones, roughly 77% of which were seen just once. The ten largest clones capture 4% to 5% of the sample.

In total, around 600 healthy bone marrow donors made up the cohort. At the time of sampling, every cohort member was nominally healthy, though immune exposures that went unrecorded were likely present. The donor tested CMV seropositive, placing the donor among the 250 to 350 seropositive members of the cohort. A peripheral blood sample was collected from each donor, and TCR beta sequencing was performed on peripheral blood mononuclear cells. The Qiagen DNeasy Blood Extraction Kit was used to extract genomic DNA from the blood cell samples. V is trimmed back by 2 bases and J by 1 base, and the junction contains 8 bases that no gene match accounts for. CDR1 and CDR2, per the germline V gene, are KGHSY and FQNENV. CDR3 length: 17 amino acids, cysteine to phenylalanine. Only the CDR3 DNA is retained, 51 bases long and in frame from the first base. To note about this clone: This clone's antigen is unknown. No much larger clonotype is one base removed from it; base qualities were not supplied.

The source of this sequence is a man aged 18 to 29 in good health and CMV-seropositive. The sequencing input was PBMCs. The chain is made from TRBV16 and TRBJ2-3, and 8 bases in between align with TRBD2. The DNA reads TGTGCCAGCAGCCAAGTACGGGGGGGCATTCGCACAGATACGCAGTATTTT. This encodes CASSQVRGGIRTDTQYF.